The 24 T cell receptor beta chains given below trace back to one sample, sequenced in a study of T cells in Graves' hyperthyroidism and ophthalmopathy. The TCR beta CDR3 regions underwent amplification using RNA transcripts as the source. The HTBI primer set drove a first-round RT-PCR of the TCR CDR3. TCRdb re-derived calls from the multiplex PCR reads in MiXCR, one entry per CDR3 protein. The sample records about 360,000 distinct CDR3 sequences, about 12% being singletons. The sequenced material came from blood. All receptors derive from a woman younger than 35 with Graves' hyperthyroidism.

This clonotype was observed at least ten times. The CDR3 DNA is TGCAGCGTAGCCCCGAGGGACAGCACTAACTATGGCTACACCTTC. Its translation: CSVAPRDSTNYGYTF. The chain employs TRBV29-1 and TRBJ1-2, with 7 nucleotides matching TRBD1. There are 15 residues in the CDR3. Trimming cost V 6 bases and J 0 bases; bases outside gene matches: 10. Per germline, CDR1 SQVTM and CDR2 ANQGSEA. Filled out from reference TRBV29-1 and TRBJ1-2, the complete variable domain reads SAVISQKPSRDICQRGTSLTIQCQVDSQVTMMFWYRQQPGQSLTLIATANQGSEATYESGFVIDKFPISRPNLTFSTLTVSNMSPEDSSIYLCSVAPRDSTNYGYTFGSGTRLTVV.

The chain couples TRBV6-2 or TRBV6-3 to TRBJ2-1; 7 bases are a match to TRBD1. The V segment lost 5 bases and the J segment 12 bases; nucleotides outside the gene matches: 10. This CDR3 spans 13 amino acids. Germline V gives CDR1 MNHEY, CDR2 SVGEGT. CDR3 region: CASSQDRQRGQFF. The CDR3 nucleotides read TGTGCCAGCAGTCAGGACAGGCAAAGGGGGCAGTTCTTC.

This clonotype was seen many times. The chain recombines TRBV15 with TRBJ1-4; perhaps TRBD1 as D (5 bases). The V end was cut by 0 bases, the J end by 0 bases, with 11 bases between. The CDR3 is 17 residues long. Looked up from germline, CDR1 is LNHNV and CDR2 is YYDKDF (reference sequence). CDR3 region: CATSRDRGIATNEKLFF. The CDR3 nucleotides read TGTGCCACCAGCAGAGATCGGGGGATCGCAACTAATGAAAAACTGTTTTTT.

This clonotype was detected ten times or more. The J gene is TRBJ2-1, the V gene TRBV6-2 or TRBV6-3; TRBD2 aligns across 7 bases. CDR3 size: 15 residues. CDR1 and CDR2 (germline): MNHEY, SVGEGT. V dropped 9 bases and J dropped 2; count of bases not matched to a gene: 10. CDR3: CASQAGLAAYNEQFF. Here the CDR3 DNA reads TGTGCCAGTCAGGCGGGGCTAGCGGCCTACAATGAGCAGTTCTTC.

This clonotype appeared many times. The gene calls are TRBV20-1 and TRBJ1-1; TRBD1 might be the D (6 bases). The CDR3 spans 15 residues. Trimming cost V 2 bases and J 2 bases, with 15 bases left between them. CDR1 is DFQATT and CDR2 is SNEGSKA in the germline V gene (reference sequence). This chain's CDR3 is CSARLQSGANTEAFF. CDR3 sequence (DNA): TGCAGTGCTAGACTTCAATCAGGGGCTAACACTGAAGCTTTCTTT.

For this clonotype: At one end, the junction sequence differs from germline, possibly due to a read error. The V and J genes are TRBV7-7 and TRBJ2-7, with 7 nucleotides matching TRBD1. The CDR3 covers 15 residues. The germline V gene encodes CDR1 SSHAT and CDR2 FNYEAQ (reference sequence). As DNA, the CDR3 is TGTGCTAGCAGCTTTGCCTCCGGGACAGCCTACGAGCAGTACTTC. It specifies CASSFASGTAYEQYF.

This clonotype was seen ten or more times. This chain uses TRBV7-2 with TRBJ1-1; D not certain. With 4 bases removed from V and 4 bases from J, the gap between germline ends came to 10 bases. The CDR3 runs to 13 residues. CDR1 is SGHTA and CDR2 is FQGNSA in the germline V gene. The CDR3 loop is CASSSDPGTEAFF. The CDR3 DNA reads as TGTGCCAGCAGCTCGGACCCAGGCACTGAAGCTTTCTTT.

In its sample, this clonotype was seen many times. This rearrangement joins TRBV2 to TRBJ2-1, with 11 bases matching TRBD2. The germline V gene encodes CDR1 SNHLY and CDR2 FYNNEI. This CDR3 has 16 amino acids. J lost 4 bases, V lost 6 bases, and 8 bases had no gene match. The CDR3 sequence: CASRRLLAGGYNEQFF. The CDR3 DNA reads as TGTGCCAGCAGACGCCTCCTAGCGGGGGGTTACAATGAGCAGTTCTTC. The full variable domain, rest sourced from reference TRBV2 and TRBJ2-1, is EPEVTQTPSHQVTQMGQEVILRCVPISNHLYFYWYRQILGQKVEFLVSFYNNEISEKSEIFDDQFSVERPDGSNFTLKIRSTKLEDSAMYFCASRRLLAGGYNEQFFGPGTRLTVL.

This clonotype was seen many times. This rearrangement joins TRBV2 to TRBJ2-3; the match to TRBD2 covers 7 bases. This CDR3 has 14 residues. V dropped 6 bases and J dropped 1; count of bases not matched to a gene: 4. CDR1 SNHLY and CDR2 FYNNEI come from the germline V gene. This CDR3 is CASRLTSRTDTQYF. DNA of the CDR3: TGTGCCAGCAGATTGACTAGCCGCACAGATACGCAGTATTTT.

The sample holds many counts of this clonotype. The gene calls are TRBV18 and TRBJ1-1; D is uncertain. Trimming cost V 3 bases and J 6 bases, with 11 bases left between them. The CDR3 runs to 13 residues. Germline CDR1 reads KGHSH; CDR2 reads LQKENI. This CDR3 is CASSPNPGAEAFF. The CDR3 region has the DNA TGTGCCAGCTCACCCAATCCCGGGGCTGAAGCTTTCTTT.

This clonotype was seen repeatedly, ten times or more. The CDR3, as DNA: TGTGCCAGCAGTTTAGGGGACAGGCGGCGAGCTTTCTTT. Translated, it gives CASSLGDRRRAFF. The chain is built from TRBV27 and TRBJ1-1, with 8 bases that match TRBD1. The CDR3 runs to 13 residues. CDR1 is MNHEY and CDR2 is SMNVEV in the germline V gene (reference sequence). J gave up 10 bases and V 2 bases, and 6 bases lay outside the gene matches.

At least ten counts were recorded for this clonotype. The CDR3 region is CASKTTGTMNTEAFF. CDR3 nucleotide sequence: TGTGCCAGCAAAACAACCGGGACAATGAACACTGAAGCTTTCTTT. The chain combines TRBV27 with TRBJ1-1; perhaps TRBD1 as D (6 bases). V was trimmed by 7 bases and J by 0 bases, leaving 15 bases between them. The CDR3 has 15 residues. Germline-derived CDR1 and CDR2 are MNHEY and SMNVEV (reference sequence).

V usage is TRBV7-3 and J usage is TRBJ2-7, with 8 bases identical to TRBD2. This CDR3 contains 13 residues. The J segment lost 6 bases and the V segment lost 2 bases, leaving 3 bases of the junction unmatched. Germline V gene data show CDR1 as SGHTA and CDR2 as FQGTGA. This chain's CDR3 is CASSLAGGGEQYF. CDR3 DNA: TGTGCCAGCAGCTTAGCCGGGGGGGGCGAGCAGTACTTC.

This clonotype occurred a few times. The CDR3 sequence is CASSLVGIDQPQHF. DNA for the CDR3: TGTGCCAGCAGCTTAGTGGGGATCGATCAGCCCCAGCATTTT. The rearrangement uses TRBV7-9 and TRBJ1-5; D call uncertain. Germline CDR1 is SEHNR and CDR2 is FQNEAQ (reference sequence). This CDR3 spans 14 amino acids. Trimming took off 1 base at V and 5 bases at J, with 9 bases between the two ends. Filled out from reference TRBV7-9 and TRBJ1-5, the complete variable domain reads DTGVSQNPRHKITKRGQNVTFRCDPISEHNRLYWYRQTLGQGPEFLTYFQNEAQLEKSRLLSDRFSAERPKGSFSTLEIQRTEQGDSAMYLCASSLVGIDQPQHFGDGTRLSIL.

This clonotype has a count of ten or more. This chain joins TRBV6-2 or TRBV6-3 and TRBJ1-2; perhaps TRBD1 as D (5 bases). The CDR3 spans 15 residues. Germline-derived CDR1 and CDR2 are MNHEY and SVGEGT. V lost 6 bases, J lost 7 bases, and 21 bases lay in between. CDR3 bases: TGTGCCAGCAGACCGTTGGGGGAAAGGTATAGTGGCTACACCTTC. As protein: CASRPLGERYSGYTF.

At least ten counts were recorded for this clonotype. CDR3 loop: CASLRSGADTQYF. The CDR3 DNA reads TGTGCCAGCCTAAGGAGCGGCGCAGATACGCAGTATTTT. The chain employs TRBV27 and TRBJ2-3; maybe TRBD2 (5 bases). Germline V gene sequence: CDR1 MNHEY, CDR2 SMNVEV (reference sequence). CDR3 size: 13 residues. Trimming removed 8 bases at V and 4 bases at J, with 13 bases between.

This clonotype showed up many times. The rearrangement links TRBV29-1 to TRBJ1-1; no clear D. V shed 0 bases and J shed 1 base, with 3 bases lying between them. CDR1 SQVTM and CDR2 ANQGSEA come from the germline V gene. CDR3 size: 12 residues. The CDR3 DNA follows: TGCAGCGTTGAAGACGAGAACACTGAAGCTTTCTTT. Residues: CSVEDENTEAFF.

This clonotype was counted at least ten times. The rearrangement joins TRBV27 to TRBJ2-5, with D perhaps being TRBD1 or TRBD2 (5 bases each). This CDR3 has 14 residues. Germline V gives CDR1 MNHEY, CDR2 SMNVEV (reference sequence). V lost 3 bases to trimming and J lost 0 bases, with 8 bases between them. This CDR3 reads CASSLRGDQETQYF. CDR3 nucleotide sequence: TGTGCCAGCAGTTTGAGAGGGGACCAAGAGACCCAGTACTTC.

This clonotype appeared many times. This sequence joins TRBV28 and TRBJ2-7, with D unresolved. Germline V gene sequence: CDR1 MDHEN, CDR2 SYDVKM. The CDR3 consists of 11 residues. V dropped 5 bases and J dropped 3 bases, with 5 bases sitting between them. The CDR3 DNA is TGTGCCAGCAGTAACATCTACGAGCAGTACTTC. As protein: CASSNIYEQYF. The whole variable domain, remainder taken from reference TRBV28 and TRBJ2-7, is DVKVTQSSRYLVKRTGEKVFLECVQDMDHENMFWYRQDPGLGLRLIYFSYDVKMKEKGDIPEGYSVSREKKERFSLILESASTNQTSMYLCASSNIYEQYFGPGTRLTVT.

This clonotype appeared many times. The CDR3 coding sequence is TGTGCCAGCATATCAACCCGACACTATAATTCACCCCTCCACTTT. Translating gives CASISTRHYNSPLHF. V usage is TRBV6-1 and J usage is TRBJ1-6, with unresolved D. The CDR3 consists of 15 residues. The V gene lost 7 bases and the J gene lost 3 bases, with 13 bases spanning the gap. Germline CDR1 MNHNS, CDR2 SASEGT.

Many counts were recorded for this clonotype. This sequence joins TRBV7-2 and TRBJ2-3; D is unresolved. Between the trimmed V and J ends, which lost 4 bases and 2 bases, there was a span of 7 bases. The length of the CDR3 is 13 residues. The germline V gene encodes CDR1 SGHTA and CDR2 FQGNSA. CDR3 nucleotides: TGTGCCAGCAGCTACCCGAACACAGATACGCAGTATTTT. Translating gives CASSYPNTDTQYF.

The sample holds many counts of this clonotype. The chain has TRBV5-6 and TRBJ1-1; D gene ambiguous. V dropped 0 bases and J dropped 6 bases, with 3 bases sitting between them. This CDR3 is built from 11 residues. Germline V gene lookup returns CDR1 SGHDT and CDR2 YYEEEE. CDR3 coding DNA: TGTGCCAGCAGCTTGGGCCCTGAAGCTTTCTTT. Protein: CASSLGPEAFF.

There are many counts of this clonotype. The rearrangement uses TRBV28 and TRBJ1-5; D not certain. Trimming stripped 5 bases from V and 7 bases from J, with 6 bases between. The CDR3 spans 11 residues. The germline CDR1 and CDR2 sequences are MDHEN and SYDVKM. The CDR3 reads CASSHAQPQHF. The CDR3 DNA is TGTGCCAGCAGTCACGCGCAGCCCCAGCATTTT. The complete variable domain, with remaining parts taken from reference TRBV28 and TRBJ1-5, reads DVKVTQSSRYLVKRTGEKVFLECVQDMDHENMFWYRQDPGLGLRLIYFSYDVKMKEKGDIPEGYSVSREKKERFSLILESASTNQTSMYLCASSHAQPQHFGDGTRLSIL.

This clonotype occurred a few times. J is TRBJ1-1 and V is TRBV20-1, with TRBD1 as a possible D gene (6 bases). This CDR3 comprises 13 residues. CDR1 is DFQATT and CDR2 is SNEGSKA in the germline V gene (reference sequence). The V end was cut by 5 bases, the J end by 1 base, with 11 bases between. The DNA of the CDR3 is TGCAGTGCTGATCGGACAGAGAACACTGAAGCTTTCTTT. This gives the protein CSADRTENTEAFF.